This entry concerns a single T cell receptor beta chain. Its antigen is unknown. This sample stems from a study of a mutant IDH1 vaccine in newly diagnosed glioma. Across the whole study: Treated patients had a mean age of 40.4 years and a roughly 62% male, around 38% female split. Patients arrived already treated with radiotherapy, temozolomide, or both, most having had both.

This CDR3 spans 14 amino acids. V gave up 3 bases and J gave up 6 bases, with 15 bases separating them. CDR1 and CDR2 (germline): SGHTA, FQGNSA. Study-wide points: Induction of immune responses by the vaccine occurred in 85% to 95% of patients. Pseudoprogression looked unconnected to shifts in top peripheral T cell clonotypes.

The time point was: baseline, week 1 (first vaccination visit). Treatment specified: pre-vaccination baseline after standard-of-care therapy. TCRdb's copy holds only in-frame clones and misses some; the assay was immunoSEQ multiplex PCR. Found here are nearly 50,000 clones, just over 85% of them singletons; the top ten hold approximately 2.5%. The chain uses TRBV7-2 and TRBJ2-7; perhaps TRBD1 as D (5 bases). This sequence originates from a man in his forties or fifties with glioma. The sequencing used PBMCs, collected from a glioma patient treated with radiotherapy, temozolomide or both. CDR3 region: CASSFPLGQFEQYF. The CDR3 DNA reads TGTGCCAGCAGCTTTCCTTTGGGGCAGTTCGAGCAGTACTTC.